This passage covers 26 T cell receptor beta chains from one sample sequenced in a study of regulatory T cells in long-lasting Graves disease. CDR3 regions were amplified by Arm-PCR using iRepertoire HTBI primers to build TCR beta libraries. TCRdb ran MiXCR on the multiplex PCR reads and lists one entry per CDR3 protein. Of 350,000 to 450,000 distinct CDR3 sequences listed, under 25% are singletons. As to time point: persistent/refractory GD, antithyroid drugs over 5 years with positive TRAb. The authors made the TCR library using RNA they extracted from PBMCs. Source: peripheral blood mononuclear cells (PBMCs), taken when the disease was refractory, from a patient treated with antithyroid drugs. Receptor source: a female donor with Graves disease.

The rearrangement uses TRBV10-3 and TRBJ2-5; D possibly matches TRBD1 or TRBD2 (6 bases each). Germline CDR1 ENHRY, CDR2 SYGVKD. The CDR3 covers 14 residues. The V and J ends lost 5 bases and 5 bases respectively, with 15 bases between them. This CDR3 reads CAISPGRGGETQYF. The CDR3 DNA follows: TGTGCCATCAGTCCGGGCAGGGGAGGTGAGACCCAGTACTTC.

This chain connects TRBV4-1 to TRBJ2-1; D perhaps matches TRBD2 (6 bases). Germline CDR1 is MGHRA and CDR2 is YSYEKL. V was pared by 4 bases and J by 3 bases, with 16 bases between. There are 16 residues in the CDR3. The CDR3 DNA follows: TGCGCCAGCAGCCCCCTGGGAGGCGTCTACTACAATGAGCAGTTCTTC. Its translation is CASSPLGGVYYNEQFF.

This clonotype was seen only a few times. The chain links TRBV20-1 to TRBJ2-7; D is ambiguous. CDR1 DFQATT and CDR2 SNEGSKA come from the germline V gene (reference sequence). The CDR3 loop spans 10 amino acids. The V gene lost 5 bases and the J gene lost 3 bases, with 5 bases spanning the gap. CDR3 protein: CSAVSYEQYF. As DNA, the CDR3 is TGCAGTGCTGTAAGCTACGAGCAGTACTTC.

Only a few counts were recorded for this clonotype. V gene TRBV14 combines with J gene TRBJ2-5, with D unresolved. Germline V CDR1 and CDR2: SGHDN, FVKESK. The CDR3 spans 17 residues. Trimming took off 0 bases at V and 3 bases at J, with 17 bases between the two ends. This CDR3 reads CASSQDPSLKPKETQYF. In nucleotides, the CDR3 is TGTGCCAGCAGCCAAGATCCCAGCTTGAAGCCTAAAGAGACCCAGTACTTC.

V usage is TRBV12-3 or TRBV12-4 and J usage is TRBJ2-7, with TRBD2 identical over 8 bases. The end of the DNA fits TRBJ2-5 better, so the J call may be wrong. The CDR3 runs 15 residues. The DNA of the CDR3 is TGTGCCAGCAGCGCAAGCGGGAGTGTAGTCGGGACCCAGTACTTC. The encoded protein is CASSASGSVVGTQYF.

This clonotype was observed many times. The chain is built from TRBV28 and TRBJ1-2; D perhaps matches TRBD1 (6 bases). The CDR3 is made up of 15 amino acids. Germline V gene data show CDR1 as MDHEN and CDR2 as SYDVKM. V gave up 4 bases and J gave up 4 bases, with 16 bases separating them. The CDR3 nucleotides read TGTGCCAGCAGTTACAACGTCCGGACAGCCTATGGCTACACCTTC. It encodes CASSYNVRTAYGYTF.

The CDR3 DNA reads TGTGCCAGCAGGCAAGCGGGAGGAGTAGTGGATACGCAGTATTTT. This encodes CASRQAGGVVDTQYF. The chain is built from TRBV28 and TRBJ2-3, with 9 bases lining up with TRBD2. This CDR3 has 15 amino acids. Germline V CDR1 and CDR2: MDHEN, SYDVKM. V shed 6 bases, J shed 6 bases, and the junction held 10 bases outside the gene matches. Full variable domain (outside the CDR3, taken from reference TRBV28 and TRBJ2-3): DVKVTQSSRYLVKRTGEKVFLECVQDMDHENMFWYRQDPGLGLRLIYFSYDVKMKEKGDIPEGYSVSREKKERFSLILESASTNQTSMYLCASRQAGGVVDTQYFGPGTRLTVL.

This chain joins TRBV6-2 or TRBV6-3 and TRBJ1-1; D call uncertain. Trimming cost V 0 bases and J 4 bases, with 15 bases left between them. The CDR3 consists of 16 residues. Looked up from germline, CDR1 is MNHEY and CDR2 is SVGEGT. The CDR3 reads CASSYSKRGGGTEAFF. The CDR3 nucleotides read TGTGCCAGCAGTTACTCGAAACGAGGCGGCGGCACTGAAGCTTTCTTT.

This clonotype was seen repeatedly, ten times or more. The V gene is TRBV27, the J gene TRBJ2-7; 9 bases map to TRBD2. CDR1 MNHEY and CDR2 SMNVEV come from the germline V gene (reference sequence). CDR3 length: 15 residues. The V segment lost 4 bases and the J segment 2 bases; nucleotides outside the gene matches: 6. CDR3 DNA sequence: TGTGCCAGCAGTTGGTCTCGCGGGGGGGCCTACGAGCAGTACTTC. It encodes CASSWSRGGAYEQYF.

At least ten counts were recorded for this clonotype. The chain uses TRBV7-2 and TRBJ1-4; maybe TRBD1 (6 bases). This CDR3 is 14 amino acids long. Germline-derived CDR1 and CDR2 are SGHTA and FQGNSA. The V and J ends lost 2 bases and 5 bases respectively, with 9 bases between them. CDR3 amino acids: CASSLSTGNEKLFF. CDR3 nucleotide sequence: TGTGCCAGCAGCTTATCAACAGGGAATGAAAAACTGTTTTTT. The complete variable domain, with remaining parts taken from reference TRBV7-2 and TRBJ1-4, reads GAGVSQSPSNKVTEKGKDVELRCDPISGHTALYWYRQSLGQGLEFLIYFQGNSAPDKSGLPSDRFSAERTGGSVSTLTIQRTQQEDSAVYLCASSLSTGNEKLFFGSGTQLSVL.

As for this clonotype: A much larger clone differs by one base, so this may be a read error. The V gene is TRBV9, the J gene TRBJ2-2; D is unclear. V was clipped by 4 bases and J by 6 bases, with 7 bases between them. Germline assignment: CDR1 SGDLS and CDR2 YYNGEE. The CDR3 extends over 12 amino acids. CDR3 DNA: TGTGCCAGCAGCCTTTGGGCCGGGGAGCTGTTTTTT. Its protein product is CASSLWAGELFF.

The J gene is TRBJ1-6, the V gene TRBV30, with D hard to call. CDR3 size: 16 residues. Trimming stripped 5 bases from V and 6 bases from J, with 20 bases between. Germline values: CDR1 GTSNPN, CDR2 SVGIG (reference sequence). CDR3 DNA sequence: TGTGCCTGGGCGGATGGACTCGGGTCGACTAATTCACCCCTCCACTTT. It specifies CAWADGLGSTNSPLHF.

Here the CDR3 reads CSVEKGRSYNEQFF. DNA of the CDR3: TGCAGCGTTGAAAAAGGGCGCTCCTACAATGAGCAGTTCTTC. The J gene is TRBJ2-1, the V gene TRBV29-1; D is uncertain. This CDR3 has 14 amino acids. Germline CDR1 is SQVTM and CDR2 is ANQGSEA. V lost 2 bases, J lost 0 bases, and 8 bases lay in between.

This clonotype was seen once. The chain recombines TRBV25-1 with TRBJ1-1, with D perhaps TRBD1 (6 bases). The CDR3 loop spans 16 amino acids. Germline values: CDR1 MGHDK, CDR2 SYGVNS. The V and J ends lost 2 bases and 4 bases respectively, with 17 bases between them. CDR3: CASSESTVGGRTEAFF. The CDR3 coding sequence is TGTGCCAGCAGTGAAAGTACCGTCGGGGGCCGCACTGAAGCTTTCTTT.

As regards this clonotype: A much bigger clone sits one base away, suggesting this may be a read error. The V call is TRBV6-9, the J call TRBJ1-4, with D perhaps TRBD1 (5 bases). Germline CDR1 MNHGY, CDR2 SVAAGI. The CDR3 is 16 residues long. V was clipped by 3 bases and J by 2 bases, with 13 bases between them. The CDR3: CASSYGVRGTNEKLFF. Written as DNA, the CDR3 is TGTGCCAGCAGTTACGGGGTGCGGGGGACTAATGAAAAACTGTTTTTT.

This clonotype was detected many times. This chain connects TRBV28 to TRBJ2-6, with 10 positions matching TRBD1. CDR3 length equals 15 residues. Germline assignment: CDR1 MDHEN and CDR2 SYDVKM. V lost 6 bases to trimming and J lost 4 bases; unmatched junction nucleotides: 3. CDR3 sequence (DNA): TGTGCCAGCAGGGGACAGGGGAGCGGGGCCAACGTCCTGACTTTC. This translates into CASRGQGSGANVLTF.

CDR3 residues: CASRKGGRSYEQYF. CDR3 coding DNA: TGTGCCAGCAGGAAAGGGGGTAGGTCCTACGAGCAGTACTTC. The chain recombines TRBV27 with TRBJ2-7, with D perhaps TRBD1 (6 bases). This CDR3 contains 14 residues. From germline, CDR1 is MNHEY and CDR2 SMNVEV (reference sequence). Trimming cost V 6 bases and J 1 base, with 13 bases left between them.

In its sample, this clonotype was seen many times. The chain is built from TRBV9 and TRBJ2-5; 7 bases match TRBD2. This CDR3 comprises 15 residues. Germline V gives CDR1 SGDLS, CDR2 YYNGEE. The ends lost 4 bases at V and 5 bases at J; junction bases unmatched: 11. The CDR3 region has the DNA TGTGCCAGCAGCCTAAGCGGGATGGTCATGGAGACCCAGTACTTC. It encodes CASSLSGMVMETQYF.

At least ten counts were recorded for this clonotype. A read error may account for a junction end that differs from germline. The CDR3 here is CAGSDPGELFF. Written as DNA, the CDR3 is TGTGCCGGCAGTGATCCCGGGGAGCTGTTTTTT. The chain has TRBV2 and TRBJ2-2; D call uncertain. Germline V gene lookup returns CDR1 SNHLY and CDR2 FYNNEI. The length of the CDR3 is 11 residues.

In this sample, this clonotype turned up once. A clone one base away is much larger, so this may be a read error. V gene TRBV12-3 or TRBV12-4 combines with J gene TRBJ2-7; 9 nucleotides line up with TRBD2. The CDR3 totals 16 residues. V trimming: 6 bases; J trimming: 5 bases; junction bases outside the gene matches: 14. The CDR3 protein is CASSQSWGGRGNEQYF. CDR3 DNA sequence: TGTGCCAGCAGCCAAAGCTGGGGCGGGAGGGGAAACGAGCAGTACTTC.

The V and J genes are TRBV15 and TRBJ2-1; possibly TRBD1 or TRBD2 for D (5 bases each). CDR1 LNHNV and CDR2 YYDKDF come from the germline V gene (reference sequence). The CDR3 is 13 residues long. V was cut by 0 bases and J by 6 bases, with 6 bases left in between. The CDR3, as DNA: TGTGCCACCAGCAGAGATGGGACCAATGAGCAGTTCTTC. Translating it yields CATSRDGTNEQFF.

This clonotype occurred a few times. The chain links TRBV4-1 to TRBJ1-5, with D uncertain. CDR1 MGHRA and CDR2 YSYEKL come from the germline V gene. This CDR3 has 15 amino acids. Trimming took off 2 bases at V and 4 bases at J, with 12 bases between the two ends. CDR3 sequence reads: CASSQFGAPNQPQHF. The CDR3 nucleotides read TGCGCCAGCAGCCAATTCGGAGCCCCGAATCAGCCCCAGCATTTT.

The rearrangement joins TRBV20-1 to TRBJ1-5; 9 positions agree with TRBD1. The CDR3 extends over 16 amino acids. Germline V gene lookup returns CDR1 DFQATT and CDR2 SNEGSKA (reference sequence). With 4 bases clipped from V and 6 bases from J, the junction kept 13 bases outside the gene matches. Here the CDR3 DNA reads TGCAGTGCTACACCGCCAAGACAGGGGGGGGGTCAGCCCCAGCATTTT. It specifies CSATPPRQGGGQPQHF.

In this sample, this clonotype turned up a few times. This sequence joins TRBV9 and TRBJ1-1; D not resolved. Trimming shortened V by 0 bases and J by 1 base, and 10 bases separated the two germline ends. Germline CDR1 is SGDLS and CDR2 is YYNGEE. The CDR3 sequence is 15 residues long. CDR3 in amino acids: CASSVGGSKNTEAFF. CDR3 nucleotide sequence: TGTGCCAGCAGCGTAGGAGGGTCTAAGAACACTGAAGCTTTCTTT.

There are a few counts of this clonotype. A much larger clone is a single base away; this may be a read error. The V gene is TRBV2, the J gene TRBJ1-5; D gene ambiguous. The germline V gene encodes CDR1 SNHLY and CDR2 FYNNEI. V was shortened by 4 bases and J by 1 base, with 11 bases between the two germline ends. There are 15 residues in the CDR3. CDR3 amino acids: CASSGLGGSNQPQHF. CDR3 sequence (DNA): TGTGCCAGCAGTGGACTGGGAGGGAGCAATCAGCCCCAGCATTTT.

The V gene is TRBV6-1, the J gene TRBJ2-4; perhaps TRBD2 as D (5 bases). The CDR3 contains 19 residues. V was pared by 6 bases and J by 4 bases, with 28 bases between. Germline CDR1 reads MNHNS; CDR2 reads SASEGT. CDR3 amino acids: CASSPGLFSGLTSKNIQYF. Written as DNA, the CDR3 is TGTGCCAGCAGCCCCGGACTGTTCTCGGGGTTAACTTCTAAAAACATTCAGTACTTC.